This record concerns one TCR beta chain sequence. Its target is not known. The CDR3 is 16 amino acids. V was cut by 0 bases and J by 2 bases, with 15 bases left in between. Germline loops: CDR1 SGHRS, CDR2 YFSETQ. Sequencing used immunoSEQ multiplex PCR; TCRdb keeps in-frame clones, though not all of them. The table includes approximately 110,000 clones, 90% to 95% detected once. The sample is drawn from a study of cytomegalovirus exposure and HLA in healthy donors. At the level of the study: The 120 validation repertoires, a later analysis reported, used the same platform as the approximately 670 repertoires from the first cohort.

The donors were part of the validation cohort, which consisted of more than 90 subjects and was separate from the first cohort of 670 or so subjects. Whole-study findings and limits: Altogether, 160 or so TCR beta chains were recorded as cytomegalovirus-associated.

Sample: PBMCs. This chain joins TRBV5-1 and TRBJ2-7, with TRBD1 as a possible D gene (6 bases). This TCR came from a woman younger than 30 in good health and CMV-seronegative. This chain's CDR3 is CASSLVGPGVAYEQYF. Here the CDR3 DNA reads TGCGCCAGCAGCTTGGTTGGTCCAGGGGTTGCCTACGAGCAGTACTTC.